The 24 T cell receptor beta chains below were found in one sample sequenced in a study of CD8 T cells in ankylosing spondylitis. These TCRs' antigens remain unknown. TCRdb re-called the 5' RACE reads through MiXCR, storing one row per CDR3 protein. The data contain 220,000 or so distinct CDR3 sequences, about 16% of them singletons. Whole-study results and caveats: Among TCR beta sequences, a motif of several highly homologous variants appeared characteristic of ankylosing spondylitis blood.

The sequenced sample consisted of blood, either unsorted or a sorted T cell fraction (not recorded which). The receptor source for this set is a male donor with ankylosing spondylitis.

The chain links TRBV4-3 to TRBJ2-5; 11 bases agree with TRBD2. V lost 0 bases, J lost 0 bases, and 12 bases stayed unmatched. This CDR3 comprises 20 residues. Germline V gene sequence: CDR1 LGHNA, CDR2 YSLEER. In DNA, the CDR3 is TGCGCCAGCAGCCAAGAGTCTTCGGTGGGGACTAGCGGAGACCAAGAGACCCAGTACTTC. Translating gives CASSQESSVGTSGDQETQYF.

The rearrangement links TRBV14 to TRBJ2-1; D gene uncertain. The CDR3 is 15 amino acids. The germline CDR1 and CDR2 sequences are SGHDN and FVKESK. Between the trimmed V and J ends, which lost 1 base and 2 bases, there was a span of 9 bases. CDR3 protein: CASSQGESTYNEQFF. CDR3 bases: TGTGCCAGCAGCCAAGGCGAGTCGACCTACAATGAGCAGTTCTTC.

Note on this clonotype: A read error may explain this, as a much larger clone is one base away. This sequence joins TRBV12-3 or TRBV12-4 and TRBJ2-3, with D possibly matching TRBD2 (5 bases). The V end lost 9 bases, the J end lost 4 bases, and 8 bases lay between the germline ends. The CDR3 has 11 residues. The CDR3 DNA follows: TGTGCCAGTAAGGACTCAGATACGCAGTATTTT. Protein sequence: CASKDSDTQYF.

This clonotype was picked up a small number of times. The chain joins TRBV7-9 to TRBJ2-3; D is unclear. The CDR3 sequence is 13 residues long. V was trimmed by 5 bases and J by 4 bases, leaving 10 bases between them. Germline lookup yields CDR1 SEHNR and CDR2 FQNEAQ (reference sequence). Here the CDR3 DNA reads TGTGCCAGCAGCCAGACACCCTCAGATACGCAGTATTTT. Translated, it gives CASSQTPSDTQYF.

This chain uses TRBV4-3 with TRBJ2-3, with TRBD2 matching over 7 bases. V lost 0 bases, J lost 5 bases, and 8 bases stayed unmatched. The CDR3 length is 16 residues. The germline gives CDR1 LGHNA, CDR2 YSLEER. CDR3 amino acids: CASSQDLSGVLDTQYF. DNA for the CDR3: TGCGCCAGCAGCCAAGATTTGAGCGGGGTCTTAGATACGCAGTATTTT.

V gene TRBV30 combines with J gene TRBJ2-2; a possible D gene is TRBD2 (7 bases). Trimming left V 6 bases short and J 4 bases short, with 15 bases between. The CDR3 consists of 14 residues. Germline V CDR1 and CDR2: GTSNPN, SVGIG (reference sequence). The CDR3 loop is CACPVGGGTGELFF. The CDR3 nucleotides read TGTGCCTGCCCCGTAGGGGGGGGCACCGGGGAGCTGTTTTTT.

A few counts support this clonotype. The chain employs TRBV24-1 and TRBJ2-1; D uncertain. Germline CDR1 is KGHDR and CDR2 is SFDVKD. The CDR3 extends over 15 amino acids. Deletions cut 8 bases from V and 0 bases from J, with 13 bases between. Written as DNA, the CDR3 is TGTGCCACCAAAGCCTCGGCGAGCTCCTACAATGAGCAGTTCTTC. This gives the protein CATKASASSYNEQFF.

This clonotype was observed a few times. V usage is TRBV15 and J usage is TRBJ2-7; no firm D call. This CDR3 is 15 amino acids long. Per the germline V gene, CDR1 is LNHNV and CDR2 is YYDKDF (reference sequence). Deletions cut 3 bases from V and 3 bases from J, with 15 bases between. CDR3 nucleotides: TGTGCCACCAGCAGGGTCCTTGGACGAGACTACGAGCAGTACTTC. The encoded protein is CATSRVLGRDYEQYF. Together with reference TRBV15 and TRBJ2-7, the CDR3 gives the full variable domain: DAMVIQNPRYQVTQFGKPVTLSCSQTLNHNVMYWYQQKSSQAPKLLFHYYDKDFNNEADTPDNFQSRRPNTSFCFLDIRSPGLGDTAMYLCATSRVLGRDYEQYFGPGTRLTVT.

This clonotype showed up many times. This chain links TRBV7-9 with TRBJ2-7, with unresolved D. Germline-derived CDR1 and CDR2 are SEHNR and FQNEAQ (reference sequence). V dropped 1 base and J dropped 7 bases, with 8 bases sitting between them. The CDR3 has 12 amino acids. The CDR3 reads CASSLDSVEQYF. CDR3 nucleotides: TGTGCCAGCAGCTTAGATTCGGTGGAGCAGTACTTC. Full variable domain (missing parts from reference TRBV7-9 and TRBJ2-7): DTGVSQNPRHKITKRGQNVTFRCDPISEHNRLYWYRQTLGQGPEFLTYFQNEAQLEKSRLLSDRFSAERPKGSFSTLEIQRTEQGDSAMYLCASSLDSVEQYFGPGTRLTVT.

This chain joins TRBV12-3 or TRBV12-4 and TRBJ2-3; D perhaps matches TRBD2 (6 bases). V lost 2 bases, J lost 4 bases, and 10 bases lay in between. The CDR3 covers 14 residues. Here the CDR3 reads CASSLLLASDTQYF. CDR3 coding DNA: TGTGCCAGCAGTTTATTGCTAGCGTCAGATACGCAGTATTTT.

The chain carries TRBV13 and TRBJ2-1; a possible D gene is TRBD2 (5 bases). The V and J ends lost 5 bases and 10 bases respectively, with 12 bases between them. This CDR3 comprises 12 residues. The germline V gene has CDR1 PRHDT and CDR2 FYEKMQ (reference sequence). CDR3 protein: CASSPGEGEQFF. The CDR3 DNA is TGTGCCAGCAGCCCGGGCGAGGGAGAGCAGTTCTTC.

This clonotype was seen a handful of times. The genes are TRBV27 and TRBJ1-2; D is uncertain. CDR1 is MNHEY, CDR2 SMNVEV, per germline (reference sequence). Trimming removed 2 bases from V and 3 bases from J, with 10 bases in between. The CDR3 consists of 14 residues. Written as DNA, the CDR3 is TGTGCCAGCAGTTTAACCGGGAATTACTATGGCTACACCTTC. This sequence encodes CASSLTGNYYGYTF.

This clonotype was counted between two and nine times. The chain links TRBV20-1 to TRBJ2-7; D uncertain. The CDR3 totals 15 residues. Germline-derived CDR1 and CDR2 are DFQATT and SNEGSKA (reference sequence). V gave up 1 base and J gave up 4 bases, with 17 bases separating them. Here the CDR3 DNA reads TGCAGTGCTAGAGGGATGGGATCCCCTGGGTACGAGCAGTACTTC. Its translation is CSARGMGSPGYEQYF.

This rearrangement joins TRBV12-3 or TRBV12-4 to TRBJ2-7; 11 bases fit TRBD2. The V gene end was trimmed by 8 bases and the J gene end by 3 bases; junction bases not matched to a gene: 9. There are 15 residues in the CDR3. The chain's CDR3 is CASSGLAGDHYEQYF. The CDR3 nucleotides are TGTGCCAGCTCCGGACTAGCGGGCGATCACTACGAGCAGTACTTC.

This clonotype was observed a few times. This chain links TRBV12-3 or TRBV12-4 with TRBJ1-5, with 10 bases aligning to TRBD1. Losses at the gene ends were 7 bases for V and 4 bases for J; bases not matched to a gene: 7. The CDR3 totals 15 residues. This chain's CDR3 is CASKPGQGINQPQHF. The CDR3, as DNA: TGTGCCAGCAAACCGGGACAGGGGATTAATCAGCCCCAGCATTTT.

Ten or more counts support this clonotype. The chain recombines TRBV12-3 or TRBV12-4 with TRBJ1-4; the match to TRBD1 covers 10 bases. CDR3 length: 14 amino acids. V trimming: 6 bases; J trimming: 8 bases; junction bases outside the gene matches: 6. The CDR3 sequence is CASRGQGMDEKLFF. The CDR3 DNA follows: TGTGCCAGCAGGGGACAGGGGATGGACGAAAAACTGTTTTTT.

The chain employs TRBV2 and TRBJ2-2; 9 nucleotides match TRBD1. This CDR3 is 15 amino acids long. The V gene's germline CDR1 is SNHLY and CDR2 FYNNEI. J lost 7 bases, V lost 6 bases, and 9 bases had no gene match. Here the CDR3 DNA reads TGTGCCAGCAGCGAGGGGACAGGGCTGGACGGGGAGCTGTTTTTT. Translating gives CASSEGTGLDGELFF. The whole variable domain, remainder taken from reference TRBV2 and TRBJ2-2, is EPEVTQTPSHQVTQMGQEVILRCVPISNHLYFYWYRQILGQKVEFLVSFYNNEISEKSEIFDDQFSVERPDGSNFTLKIRSTKLEDSAMYFCASSEGTGLDGELFFGEGSRLTVL.

The rearrangement uses TRBV7-2 and TRBJ2-3, with TRBD1 matching over 10 bases. This CDR3 is built from 16 residues. Germline V gene lookup returns CDR1 SGHTA and CDR2 FQGNSA. V was pared by 1 base and J by 3 bases, with 4 bases of the junction left unmatched. The CDR3: CASSLVGTGVTDTQYF. The CDR3 nucleotides are TGTGCCAGCAGCTTAGTTGGGACAGGGGTAACAGATACGCAGTATTTT. The complete variable domain, with remaining parts taken from reference TRBV7-2 and TRBJ2-3, reads GAGVSQSPSNKVTEKGKDVELRCDPISGHTALYWYRQSLGQGLEFLIYFQGNSAPDKSGLPSDRFSAERTGGSVSTLTIQRTQQEDSAVYLCASSLVGTGVTDTQYFGPGTRLTVL.

V gene TRBV28 combines with J gene TRBJ1-6; D might be TRBD1 (5 bases). The CDR3 has 13 amino acids. The germline V gene has CDR1 MDHEN and CDR2 SYDVKM. V was cut by 6 bases and J by 9 bases, with 12 bases left in between. The DNA of the CDR3 is TGTGCCAGCAGCCGGGTCGGGGCTTCACCCCTCCACTTT. It yields the protein CASSRVGASPLHF. The variable domain in full, with the rest retrieved from reference TRBV28 and TRBJ1-6, is DVKVTQSSRYLVKRTGEKVFLECVQDMDHENMFWYRQDPGLGLRLIYFSYDVKMKEKGDIPEGYSVSREKKERFSLILESASTNQTSMYLCASSRVGASPLHFGNGTRLTVT.

This sequence joins TRBV28 and TRBJ2-2; 7 positions match TRBD1. The CDR3 length is 17 residues. Germline V CDR1 and CDR2: MDHEN, SYDVKM. With V trimmed by 3 bases and J by 3 bases, 10 bases remained unmatched. In nucleotides, the CDR3 is TGTGCCAGCAGTTTTCAGCGGCAGGGGGTACACACCGGGGAGCTGTTTTTT. Amino acids: CASSFQRQGVHTGELFF.

In its sample, this clonotype was seen a few times. The V call is TRBV20-1, the J call TRBJ2-7; D may be TRBD1 (5 bases). This CDR3 contains 15 residues. V was cut by 0 bases and J by 0 bases, with 12 bases left in between. Per germline, CDR1 DFQATT and CDR2 SNEGSKA (reference sequence). CDR3 in DNA: TGCAGTGCTAGAGACCGTGTGGGGCCCTCCTACGAGCAGTACTTC. Translation gives CSARDRVGPSYEQYF.

This clonotype was detected only a few times. The V call is TRBV3-1, the J call TRBJ1-2; D is perhaps TRBD1 (5 bases). V was clipped by 1 base and J by 4 bases, with 10 bases between them. Germline V CDR1 and CDR2: LGHDT, YNNKEL (reference sequence). The CDR3 totals 14 residues. The CDR3 region is CASSQGQGTYGYTF. The CDR3 DNA reads TGTGCCAGCAGCCAAGGCCAGGGAACCTATGGCTACACCTTC.

The chain is built from TRBV6-1 and TRBJ2-3, with 11 bases that match TRBD1. The CDR3 contains 15 residues. V lost 4 bases and J lost 2; bases outside the gene matches: 2. CDR1 and CDR2 (germline): MNHNS, SASEGT. The CDR3 loop reads CASSAGQGDTDTQYF. The CDR3, as DNA: TGTGCCAGCAGTGCGGGACAGGGGGACACAGATACGCAGTATTTT.

This chain connects TRBV24-1 to TRBJ2-7, with D perhaps assigned TRBD1 or TRBD2 (5 bases each). The ends were cut back, 2 bases at V and 4 bases at J, with 11 bases in the middle. CDR1 and CDR2 (germline): KGHDR, SFDVKD. CDR3 length equals 14 residues. CDR3 residues: CATSDSGTPYEQYF. CDR3 sequence (DNA): TGTGCCACCAGTGATTCCGGGACCCCATACGAGCAGTACTTC.